This T cell receptor (beta chain) was captured in a study of blood T cell repertoires in COVID-19. Looking at the study overall: Italy, Spain and the United States were the sources of the convalescent and acute COVID-19 samples. The analysed material was cDNA or gDNA that came from T cells, B-cell-depleted T cells, or PBMCs.

Per the original methods: Amplification of reference gene primers provided the estimated nucleated cell counts. Method: immunoSEQ multiplex PCR; TCRdb's copy keeps in-frame clones and lacks some. Clone size and the V and J calls come from that table; the DNA yielded D and trimming. The repertoire has approximately 180,000 clones, 75% to 90% of them found once; the top ten carry 3% to 4%. The V and J ends lost 8 bases and 6 bases respectively, with 26 bases between them. This CDR3 has 16 amino acids. In germline, CDR1 is SNHLY, CDR2 FYNNEI. This receptor was taken from a man in his sixties with acute or convalescent COVID-19. The chain employs TRBV2 and TRBJ2-7; D might be TRBD2 (7 bases). Sequenced: peripheral blood. Here the CDR3 reads CASSLGFSRRGGEQYF. The CDR3 nucleotides are TGTGCCAGCTCCCTGGGTTTTAGTCGGAGGGGGGGCGAGCAGTACTTC.